Below are 14 T cell receptor beta chains sequenced from a single sample in a study of cytomegalovirus exposure and HLA in healthy donors. The PCR made use of 60 Vbeta and 13 Jbeta primers. The assay was immunoSEQ multiplex PCR, and TCRdb's table has in-frame clones only and misses some. Counted here are about 150,000 clones, roughly 81% occurring once; the ten biggest clones make up 2% to 2.5%. The sequencing sample was made of PBMCs. Every receptor here comes from a young woman in good health and CMV-seronegative.

This chain joins TRBV7-2 and TRBJ2-1, with D possibly matching TRBD2 (5 bases). The CDR3 extends over 11 amino acids. CDR1 and CDR2 from the germline V gene are SGHTA and FQGNSA. With 0 bases removed from V and 13 bases from J, the gap between germline ends came to 7 bases. CDR3 nucleotides: TGTGCCAGCAGCTTAGCTAGCGACCAGTTCTTC. This codes for CASSLASDQFF.

The chain is built from TRBV7-9 and TRBJ1-5, with 8 bases fitting TRBD1. V lost 5 bases, J lost 6 bases, and 9 bases stayed unmatched. There are 15 residues in the CDR3. CDR1 and CDR2 (germline): SEHNR, FQNEAQ (reference sequence). The CDR3 sequence: CASSTQGQGSQPQHF. CDR3 coding DNA: TGTGCCAGCAGCACCCAAGGACAGGGAAGTCAGCCCCAGCATTTT.

The genes are TRBV9 and TRBJ2-5; 7 nucleotides align to TRBD2. CDR3 size: 13 residues. Germline-derived CDR1 and CDR2 are SGDLS and YYNGEE. After removal of 0 bases from V and 5 bases from J, the junction contained 1 base not matched to a gene. The CDR3, as DNA: TGTGCCAGCAGCGTAGACGGGAGGGAGACCCAGTACTTC. Protein sequence: CASSVDGRETQYF.

The rearrangement links TRBV5-4 to TRBJ2-7, with 13 positions matching TRBD2. Germline CDR1 is SGHNT and CDR2 is YYREEE (reference sequence). V lost 5 bases and J lost 3; bases outside the gene matches: 8. The CDR3 spans 16 residues. The CDR3 is CASRSRTSGSVYEQYF. DNA for the CDR3: TGTGCCAGCAGGTCTCGGACTAGCGGGAGCGTCTACGAGCAGTACTTC.

The chain recombines TRBV19 with TRBJ1-5, with 8 bases lining up with TRBD1. Germline-derived CDR1 and CDR2 are LNHDA and SQIVND (reference sequence). The V and J ends lost 7 bases and 4 bases, in that order; junction bases with no gene match: 9. There are 15 residues in the CDR3. The CDR3 sequence is CASNIGTGVNQPQHF. The CDR3 region has the DNA TGTGCCAGTAACATCGGGACAGGCGTGAATCAGCCCCAGCATTTT.

The chain links TRBV5-4 to TRBJ1-6; D may be TRBD1 (5 bases). The CDR3 has 14 amino acids. Germline CDR1 reads SGHNT; CDR2 reads YYREEE (reference sequence). V lost 1 base and J 7 bases, leaving 9 bases between the germline ends. CDR3 sequence: CASSLTGENSPLHF. The CDR3 coding sequence is TGTGCCAGCAGCTTGACAGGCGAAAATTCACCCCTCCACTTT.

This sequence joins TRBV19 and TRBJ2-6, with D maybe TRBD2 (5 bases). Germline-derived CDR1 and CDR2 are LNHDA and SQIVND (reference sequence). The V end lost 6 bases, the J end lost 2 bases, and 26 bases lay between the germline ends. This CDR3 contains 20 residues. CDR3 sequence: CASRRYGVGSGSAGANVLTF. The CDR3, as DNA: TGTGCCAGTAGGAGGTACGGCGTAGGGTCGGGTAGCGCTGGGGCCAACGTCCTGACTTTC. The entire variable domain, with the rest obtained from reference TRBV19 and TRBJ2-6, is as follows: DGGITQSPKYLFRKEGQNVTLSCEQNLNHDAMYWYRQDPGQGLRLIYYSQIVNDFQKGDIAEGYSVSREKKESFPLTVTSAQKNPTAFYLCASRRYGVGSGSAGANVLTFGAGSRLTVL.

The chain links TRBV2 to TRBJ2-1, with 7 bases that match TRBD2. The J segment lost 2 bases and the V segment lost 3 bases, leaving 4 bases of the junction unmatched. The germline CDR1 and CDR2 sequences are SNHLY and FYNNEI. The CDR3 has 15 residues. The CDR3 coding sequence is TGTGCCAGCAGTGATGAGCGGGGAACCTACAATGAGCAGTTCTTC. Protein: CASSDERGTYNEQFF.

This clone was observed a handful of times. The chain uses TRBV10-3 and TRBJ1-5; a weak D match, TRBD1 (5 bases). The CDR3 has 13 residues. Trimming left V 6 bases short and J 5 bases short, with 11 bases between. Germline loops: CDR1 ENHRY, CDR2 SYGVKD. The CDR3: CAIRLGLDQPQHF. For the CDR3, the DNA is TGTGCCATCAGGCTGGGACTCGATCAGCCCCAGCATTTT.

The rearrangement uses TRBV27 and TRBJ1-6; 8 bases match TRBD1. The CDR3 contains 15 residues. Germline V gene lookup returns CDR1 MNHEY and CDR2 SMNVEV (reference sequence). V gave up 3 bases and J gave up 10 bases; unmatched junction bases: 8. The DNA for the CDR3 is TGTGCCAGCAGTTTCGCCGGACAGGGACGGTCACCCCTCCACTTT. It encodes CASSFAGQGRSPLHF.

The chain uses TRBV28 and TRBJ2-3, with a tentative D call TRBD2 (5 bases). V was pared by 7 bases and J by 2 bases, with 7 bases between. Per the germline V gene, CDR1 is MDHEN and CDR2 is SYDVKM. CDR3 length equals 12 residues. The CDR3 region is CASTGSTDTQYF. DNA for the CDR3: TGTGCCAGCACGGGGTCCACAGATACGCAGTATTTT.

The chain couples TRBV5-1 to TRBJ1-4; possibly TRBD1 for D (5 bases). Per the germline V gene, CDR1 is SGHRS and CDR2 is YFSETQ. Trimming removed 0 bases at V and 8 bases at J, with 17 bases between. The CDR3 length is 16 residues. In DNA, the CDR3 is TGCGCCAGCAGCTTGGCCACGGGCGGGCGGGGCGAAAAACTGTTTTTT. Encoded protein: CASSLATGGRGEKLFF.

The chain recombines TRBV5-1 with TRBJ2-7; D is possibly TRBD1 (6 bases). V shed 2 bases and J shed 0 bases, with 15 bases lying between them. This CDR3 has 16 amino acids. Germline CDR1 is SGHRS and CDR2 is YFSETQ. This CDR3 reads CASSFPIQGYSYEQYF. The CDR3 DNA follows: TGCGCCAGCAGCTTCCCAATACAGGGCTACTCCTACGAGCAGTACTTC. The entire variable domain, with the rest obtained from reference TRBV5-1 and TRBJ2-7, is as follows: KAGVTQTPRYLIKTRGQQVTLSCSPISGHRSVSWYQQTPGQGLQFLFEYFSETQRNKGNFPGRFSGRQFSNSRSEMNVSTLELGDSALYLCASSFPIQGYSYEQYFGPGTRLTVT.

V and J are TRBV9 and TRBJ1-1; 9 nucleotides line up with TRBD1. Germline loops: CDR1 SGDLS, CDR2 YYNGEE. Trimming cost V 1 base and J 3 bases; bases outside gene matches: 7. The CDR3 loop spans 16 amino acids. This chain's CDR3 is CASSVFAGQGDTEAFF. For the CDR3, the DNA is TGTGCCAGCAGCGTATTTGCGGGACAGGGAGACACTGAAGCTTTCTTT.